In this sample, the clone carrying this TCR beta chain turned up once. The record originates from a study of blood T cell repertoires in COVID-19. The assay was immunoSEQ multiplex PCR, and TCRdb's table has in-frame clones only and misses some. The sample lists roughly 40,000 clones, 90% to 95% seen once, with 4.5% to 6.5% in the top ten. After removal of 7 bases from V and 5 bases from J, the junction contained 8 bases not matched to a gene. The CDR3 totals 14 residues. The germline gives CDR1 MNHNY, CDR2 SVGAGI (reference sequence). This sequence was found in a human donor in a cohort sampled during active COVID-19. The rearrangement links TRBV6-6 to TRBJ2-5, with 9 bases identical to TRBD1. Input material: peripheral blood. CDR3 sequence (DNA): TGTGCCAGCAAAAAGACAGGGGGAGGTGAGACCCAGTACTTC. It is translated as CASKKTGGGETQYF.